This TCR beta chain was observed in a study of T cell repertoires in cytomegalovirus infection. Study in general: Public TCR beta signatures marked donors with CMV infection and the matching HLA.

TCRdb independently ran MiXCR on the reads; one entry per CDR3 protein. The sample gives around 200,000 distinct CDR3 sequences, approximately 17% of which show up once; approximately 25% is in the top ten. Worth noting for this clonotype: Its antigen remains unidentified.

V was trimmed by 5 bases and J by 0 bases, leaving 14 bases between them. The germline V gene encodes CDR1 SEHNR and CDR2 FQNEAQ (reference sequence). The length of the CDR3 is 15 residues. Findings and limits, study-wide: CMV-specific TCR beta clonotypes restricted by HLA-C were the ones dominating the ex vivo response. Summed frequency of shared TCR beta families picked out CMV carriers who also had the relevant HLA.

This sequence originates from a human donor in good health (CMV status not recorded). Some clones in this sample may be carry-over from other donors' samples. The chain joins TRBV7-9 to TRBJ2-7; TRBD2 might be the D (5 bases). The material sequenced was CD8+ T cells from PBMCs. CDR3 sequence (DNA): TGTGCCAGCAGCCCAGCCGTGGGGAGCTCCTACGAGCAGTACTTC. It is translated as CASSPAVGSSYEQYF.